Below, 26 T cell receptor beta chains from the same sample are listed, as sequenced in a study of human CD8 memory T cell subsets. Libraries targeted TCR beta using 5' RACE with UMIs. TCRdb reprocessed the 5' RACE reads and stores each CDR3 protein as one record, lacking DNA. This sample contains some 4,000 distinct CDR3 sequences. The specimen was CD8+ effector memory T cells (TEM) sorted from PBMCs. Subset defined: effector memory CD8 T cells, CCR7- CD45RO+ CD95+. The receptors originated from a human donor in good health.

This chain joins TRBV7-2 and TRBJ2-1; TCRdb's assignment of TRBD1 cannot be checked, as there is no DNA. The germline gives CDR1 SGHTA, CDR2 FQGNSA. The CDR3 spans 13 residues. CDR3: CASTLTGTGVLFF.

This clonotype ranks as medium-sized (0.01 to 0.1%) in terms of frequency. The chain carries TRBV20-1 and TRBJ2-7. The CDR3 totals 14 residues. Germline values: CDR1 DFQATT, CDR2 SNEGSKA (reference sequence). The CDR3 sequence: CSAYDGSSSYEQYF.

This clonotype is deemed medium-sized by its frequency. The chain is built from TRBV28 and TRBJ1-5; with no DNA, the TCRdb D assignment of TRBD1 cannot be verified. Germline CDR1 is MDHEN and CDR2 is SYDVKM. The length of the CDR3 is 15 residues. This chain's CDR3 is CASSAQGGGNQPQHF.

V is TRBV27 and J is TRBJ2-1; the D call from TCRdb, TRBD1, cannot be confirmed without DNA. CDR1 and CDR2 (germline): MNHEY, SMNVEV (reference sequence). There are 14 residues in the CDR3. CDR3 in amino acids: CASSLSAGVNEQFF.

By frequency, this clonotype registers medium-sized (0.01 to 0.1%). V usage is TRBV6-4 and J usage is TRBJ2-1. CDR1 and CDR2 (germline): MRHNA, SNTAGT. This CDR3 contains 13 residues. The CDR3 sequence is CASSGSSYNEQFF.

V is TRBV6-6 and J is TRBJ2-3. The germline V gene has CDR1 MNHNY and CDR2 SVGAGI (reference sequence). This CDR3 comprises 11 residues. The CDR3 protein is CASSYGDTQYF.

This chain joins TRBV2 and TRBJ2-2; the TCRdb call, TRBD2, lacks DNA for checking. The CDR3 covers 16 residues. Germline CDR1 and CDR2: SNHLY and FYNNEI. The CDR3 reads CASSELSGGRTGELFF.

This rearrangement joins TRBV12-3 or TRBV12-4 to TRBJ1-5. CDR3 size: 12 residues. The CDR3: CASKAGREPQHF.

Frequency places this clonotype as medium-sized. The chain employs TRBV6-1 and TRBJ2-5; TCRdb gives TRBD1 as the D gene, but with no DNA this cannot be confirmed. The CDR3 has 14 residues. Germline V gene lookup returns CDR1 MNHNS and CDR2 SASEGT. The CDR3 sequence: CASIPAQGGFTQYF.

This clonotype is called medium-sized based on its frequency. The chain recombines TRBV6-2 or TRBV6-3 with TRBJ2-2; TCRdb's D gene call, TRBD2, goes unchecked for lack of DNA. This CDR3 contains 15 residues. CDR1 MNHEY and CDR2 SVGEGT come from the germline V gene. CDR3 loop: CASSPTSENTGELFF.

Considering frequency, this clonotype is medium-sized. This chain links TRBV12-2 with TRBJ1-1; as DNA is missing, the TRBD1 call by TCRdb cannot be tested. TRBV12-2 is a pseudogene. This CDR3 region has 16 residues. The chain's CDR3 is CASRTPSGLPDTEAFF.

CDR3 amino acids: CASSRTSTGELFF. The chain has TRBV19 and TRBJ2-2. The CDR3 has 13 residues. Germline values: CDR1 LNHDA, CDR2 SQIVND (reference sequence).

The genes are TRBV7-8 and TRBJ2-2; TCRdb proposes TRBD2, but this gene call is untestable without DNA. This CDR3 is 18 amino acids long. CDR1 is SGHVS, CDR2 FQNEAQ, per germline. CDR3 sequence: CASSTGLAGGPDTGELFF.

The chain joins TRBV20-1 to TRBJ2-7; TCRdb selects TRBD2, and the lack of DNA leaves this call unchecked. The CDR3 runs 13 residues. Germline assignment: CDR1 DFQATT and CDR2 SNEGSKA (reference sequence). CDR3 sequence reads: CSARGAVEYEQYF.

Considering frequency, this clonotype is medium-sized. The chain has TRBV28 and TRBJ2-5; without DNA, the TCRdb call of TRBD2 cannot be checked. The V gene's germline CDR1 is MDHEN and CDR2 SYDVKM. This CDR3 has 15 residues. CDR3 sequence reads: CASSSWGEGQETQYF.

The V gene is TRBV2, the J gene TRBJ2-1. Germline CDR1 SNHLY, CDR2 FYNNEI. The CDR3 is 14 amino acids. The CDR3 loop reads CASSGLESYNEQFF.

The rearrangement links TRBV6-6 to TRBJ2-1; the TCRdb D gene call, TRBD1, has no DNA to confirm it. Germline V lookup: CDR1 MNHNY, CDR2 SVGAGI (reference sequence). The CDR3 totals 12 residues. CDR3 loop: CASGGAYNEQFF.

The CDR3 sequence is CASSDSATDTQYF. The chain has TRBV6-4 and TRBJ2-3. The CDR3 extends over 13 amino acids. Germline V CDR1 and CDR2: MRHNA, SNTAGT.

Its frequency marks this clonotype as large (0.1 to 1%). The rearrangement joins TRBV12-3 or TRBV12-4 to TRBJ2-3; TCRdb gives TRBD2 as the D gene, but with no DNA this cannot be confirmed. This CDR3 is built from 13 residues. The CDR3 protein is CASSSGPADTQYF.

This chain links TRBV7-9 with TRBJ2-4. The V gene's germline CDR1 is SEHNR and CDR2 FQNEAQ (reference sequence). The CDR3 extends over 13 amino acids. The CDR3 sequence: CASSLGLGYIQYF. Full variable domain (rest looked up from reference TRBV7-9 and TRBJ2-4): DTGVSQNPRHKITKRGQNVTFRCDPISEHNRLYWYRQTLGQGPEFLTYFQNEAQLEKSRLLSDRFSAERPKGSFSTLEIQRTEQGDSAMYLCASSLGLGYIQYFGAGTRLSVL.

This clonotype ranks as medium-sized in terms of frequency. The rearrangement joins TRBV10-2 to TRBJ2-7; TCRdb's D call of TRBD1 is untestable without DNA. The length of the CDR3 is 13 residues. CDR1 WSHSY and CDR2 SAAADI come from the germline V gene. The CDR3 loop reads CASSDLTGGEQYF.

The J gene is TRBJ2-7, the V gene TRBV20-1; TCRdb calls TRBD1, which cannot be checked without DNA. Germline CDR1 and CDR2: DFQATT and SNEGSKA (reference sequence). This CDR3 is 15 amino acids long. The CDR3: CSARDGSRDRGEQYF.

This clonotype is medium-sized by frequency. This chain links TRBV20-1 with TRBJ1-5. Germline V gives CDR1 DFQATT, CDR2 SNEGSKA (reference sequence). The CDR3 has 13 amino acids. CDR3 amino acids: CSAREEGYQPQHF.

In terms of frequency, this clonotype is large (0.1 to 1%). This sequence joins TRBV5-1 and TRBJ1-1; TCRdb's D call of TRBD1 is untestable without DNA. This CDR3 region has 14 residues. The germline V gene encodes CDR1 SGHRS and CDR2 YFSETQ. CDR3: CASSLAGGNTEAFF. Full variable domain (rest looked up from reference TRBV5-1 and TRBJ1-1): KAGVTQTPRYLIKTRGQQVTLSCSPISGHRSVSWYQQTPGQGLQFLFEYFSETQRNKGNFPGRFSGRQFSNSRSEMNVSTLELGDSALYLCASSLAGGNTEAFFGQGTRLTVV.

The CDR3 region is CASSPEGEAGGPSEQYF. The rearrangement joins TRBV4-2 to TRBJ2-7; checking the TCRdb D call of TRBD2 is not possible without DNA. This CDR3 region has 17 residues. Germline assignment: CDR1 LGHNA and CDR2 YNFKEQ.

Here the CDR3 reads CASSPEGDRWGNEQFF. The gene calls are TRBV4-3 and TRBJ2-1; TCRdb gives TRBD1 as the D gene, but with no DNA this cannot be confirmed. Germline assignment: CDR1 LGHNA and CDR2 YSLEER. The CDR3 runs to 16 residues.